The clone carrying this TCR beta chain has at least ten counts. As yet, its antigen is unknown. The authors made TCR beta libraries by quantitative 5'-RACE with molecular barcodes. Via MiXCR, TCRdb re-called the 5' RACE reads, giving one row per CDR3 protein. The table lists 130,000 or so distinct CDR3 sequences, about 7% of them singletons. These data belong to a study of CD8 T cells in ankylosing spondylitis. Findings of the study overall: Ankylosing spondylitis blood seemed to carry a telltale TCR beta motif made of about 8 highly homologous variants. CD8+ by phenotype, disease-linked clones were relatively rare in peripheral blood. Earlier authors reported some of these motif variants in reactive arthritis synovial fluid and blood.

With V trimmed by 0 bases and J by 5 bases, 9 bases remained unmatched. Germline V gives CDR1 SGHRS, CDR2 YFSETQ. CDR3 size: 17 residues. The sequence was obtained from a male donor with ankylosing spondylitis or in good health (not recorded which). The sequenced sample consisted of blood, either unsorted or a sorted T cell fraction (not recorded which). The chain couples TRBV5-1 to TRBJ2-3, with 10 bases lining up with TRBD2. The CDR3 region has the DNA TGCGCCAGCAGCTTGGACCCAGCGGGAGGGATAGGAGATACGCAGTATTTT. This gives the protein CASSLDPAGGIGDTQYF.